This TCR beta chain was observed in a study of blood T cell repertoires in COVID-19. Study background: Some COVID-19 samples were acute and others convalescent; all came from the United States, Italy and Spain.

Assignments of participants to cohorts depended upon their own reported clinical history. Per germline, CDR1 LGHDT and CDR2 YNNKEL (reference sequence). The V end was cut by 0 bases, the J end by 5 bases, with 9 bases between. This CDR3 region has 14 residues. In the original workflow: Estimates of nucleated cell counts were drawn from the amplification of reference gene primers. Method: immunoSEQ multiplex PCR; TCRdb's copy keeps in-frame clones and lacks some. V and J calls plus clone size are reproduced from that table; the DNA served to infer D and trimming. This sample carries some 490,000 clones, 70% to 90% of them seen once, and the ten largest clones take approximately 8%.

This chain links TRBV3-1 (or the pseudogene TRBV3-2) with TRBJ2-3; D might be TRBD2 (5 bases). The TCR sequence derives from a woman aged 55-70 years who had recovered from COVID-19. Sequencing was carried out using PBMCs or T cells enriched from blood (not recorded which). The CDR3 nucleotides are TGTGCCAGCAGCCAAGATATGGCGGGAGATACGCAGTATTTT. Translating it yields CASSQDMAGDTQYF.